Listed below are T cell receptor beta chains from one sample, sequenced in a study of OX40 agonist ivuxolimab in advanced cancers. Here immunoSEQ multiplex PCR was the method, and the copy in TCRdb shows in-frame clones only, minus some. Of tens of thousands of clones in the sample, roughly nine tenths were seen once. Sequenced material: CD4+ or CD8+ T cells sorted from blood, taken in a trial of the OX40 agonist ivuxolimab. The receptors here all came from an adult with an advanced solid tumor such as melanoma, head and neck, liver or kidney cancer. The conserved cysteine and the conserved F or W are not part of the CDR3 here. D genes are given only for firm matches.

d_call j_call v_call cdr3_aa
. TRBJ1-2 TRBV6-1 ASSESLSNYGYT
TRBD2 TRBJ2-3 TRBV18 ASSPGLANTDTQY
TRBD2 TRBJ2-3 TRBV5-8 ASSTQGTSGSTDTQY
TRBD1 TRBJ1-5 TRBV5-1 ASRPDREGQPQH
. TRBJ1-5 TRBV11-2 ASSLFMGQPQH
TRBD2 TRBJ2-1 TRBV13 ASSLEIGGTLAVSYNEQF
. TRBJ1-5 TRBV6-1 ASSGKGSSNQPQH
. TRBJ2-5 TRBV6-5 ASREGSETQY
TRBD1 TRBJ2-5 TRBV11-2 ASSPRTGYGETQY
. TRBJ1-1 TRBV15 ATSRLRGGTEAF
TRBD1 TRBJ1-1 TRBV6-1 ASSDAGGHNRMAF
TRBD1 TRBJ2-2 TRBV6-1 ASRTRDRATGELF
. TRBJ2-3 TRBV5-1 ASSLRATQDTQY
. TRBJ2-1 TRBV28 ASNTPGRGQF
. TRBJ1-1 TRBV25-1 ASRSNTEAF
. TRBJ1-1 TRBV12-5 ASGLVTAGAMNTEAF
. TRBJ2-1 TRBV27 ASRGLVVYNEQF
TRBD1 TRBJ2-3 TRBV6-1 ASRVGQGPTDTQY
. TRBJ1-1 TRBV25-1 ASSTVQYTEAF
. TRBJ2-3 TRBV29-1 SVGTTDTQY
TRBD1 TRBJ2-2 TRBV5-1 ASSLGTGLSGTGELF
. TRBJ1-1 TRBV5-1 ASSLGNRQLTEAF
TRBD1 TRBJ2-7 TRBV6-1 ASSDPASGQGSYREQY
. TRBJ2-1 TRBV6-1 ASGSQTGTYNEQF
. TRBJ2-7 TRBV29-1 SVVGGSSYEQY
TRBD1 TRBJ2-4 TRBV13 ASSLGPTFDRVLPLAKNIQY
. TRBJ2-7 TRBV5-4 ASSLAGSSYEQY
. TRBJ2-1 TRBV9 ASSVGVHTGDNEQF
. TRBJ1-1 TRBV21-1 ASSLQGTNTEAF
TRBD2 TRBJ2-3 TRBV7-2 ASSLETSGGQTQY
. TRBJ2-2 TRBV5-1 ASSLARVTGELF
. TRBJ2-3 TRBV9 ASSVRDLRDTQY
. TRBJ2-3 TRBV6-6 ASSTGQSTDTQY
. TRBJ1-2 TRBV30 AWSSRGTIGYT
. TRBJ2-5 TRBV5-8 ASSLDPPAGTQY
TRBD1 TRBJ2-1 TRBV5-1 ASSLGQGDFREQF
TRBD1 TRBJ1-2 TRBV29-1 SVDGQGEYGYT
TRBD1 TRBJ2-3 TRBV28 ASSRGQTDTQY
. TRBJ1-1 TRBV19 ASSPGANTEAF
. TRBJ1-2 TRBV14 ASSQDFGLGAANYGYT
. TRBJ2-5 TRBV6-5 ASSYSTRSQRETQY
. TRBJ2-6 TRBV11-1 ASSLPITRGANVLT
. TRBJ2-1 TRBV19 ASSMGLVEQF
. TRBJ2-7 TRBV19 ASSIGGVPYEQY
. TRBJ1-5 TRBV11-2 ASSLGLWGADQPQH
. TRBJ2-7 TRBV19 ASSNLGTDEQY
. TRBJ1-1 TRBV27 ASSPIRTGQHINTEAF
. TRBJ1-2 TRBV25-1 ASSAYNYGYT
TRBD1 TRBJ1-1 TRBV28 ASSPQQGVNTEAF
. TRBJ2-6 TRBV18 ASSPLTQGSTGANVLT
TRBD1 TRBJ2-3 TRBV7-3 ASSLDRAGTDTQY
. TRBJ1-1 TRBV30 AWSPSDRIGF
TRBD1 TRBJ1-5 TRBV7-9 ASSLSTGTGGNQPQH